The T cell receptor (beta chain) described here comes from a study of beta chain features in type 1 diabetes. Since all of the isolated RNA was reverse transcribed, expressed TCRB transcripts were what got sequenced. Repertoires were generated with immunoSEQ multiplex PCR, while TCRdb's copy carries only in-frame clones and drops some. This table has 50,000 to 55,000 clones, about three fifths appearing once. Points from the study as a whole: Moderate yet significant TCRB CDR3 shortening was seen in Type 1 diabetes patients in all four CD4+ subsets.

Germline assignment: CDR1 SGHAT and CDR2 FQNNGV. V lost 4 bases to trimming and J lost 6 bases, with 16 bases between them. CDR3 length: 14 amino acids. Of note for this clone: The antigen is undetermined.

Input material: stem cell memory CD4+ T cells from blood. The genes are TRBV11-2 and TRBJ2-7; a weak D match, TRBD1 (6 bases). This TCR was sampled from a woman aged 25-40 years with type 1 diabetes. CDR3 amino acids: CASSSHRVGVEQYF. The CDR3 DNA follows: TGTGCCAGCAGCTCACACAGGGTAGGGGTCGAGCAGTACTTC.